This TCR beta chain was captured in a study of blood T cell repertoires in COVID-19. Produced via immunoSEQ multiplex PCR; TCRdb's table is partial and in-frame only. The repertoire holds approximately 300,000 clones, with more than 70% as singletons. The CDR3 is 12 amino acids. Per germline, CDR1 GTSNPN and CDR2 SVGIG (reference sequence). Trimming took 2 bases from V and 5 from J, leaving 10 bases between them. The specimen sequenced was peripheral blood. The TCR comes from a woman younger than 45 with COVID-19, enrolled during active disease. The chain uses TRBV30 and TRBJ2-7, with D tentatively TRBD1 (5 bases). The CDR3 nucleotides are TGTGCCTGGAGTCCAACAGGCCACGAGCAGTACTTC. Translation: CAWSPTGHEQYF.